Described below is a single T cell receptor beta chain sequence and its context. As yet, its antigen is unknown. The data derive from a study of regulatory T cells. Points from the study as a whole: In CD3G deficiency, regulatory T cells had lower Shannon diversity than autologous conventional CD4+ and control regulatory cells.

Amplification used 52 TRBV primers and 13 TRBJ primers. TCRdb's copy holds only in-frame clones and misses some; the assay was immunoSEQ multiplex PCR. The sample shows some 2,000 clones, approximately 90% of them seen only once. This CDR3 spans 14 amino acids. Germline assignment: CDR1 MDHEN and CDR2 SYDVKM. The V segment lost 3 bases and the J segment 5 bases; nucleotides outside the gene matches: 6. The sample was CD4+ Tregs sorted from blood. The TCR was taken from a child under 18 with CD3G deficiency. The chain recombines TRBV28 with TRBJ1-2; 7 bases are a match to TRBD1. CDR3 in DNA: TGTGCCAGCAGTTTTGGGGGACAGTCGTATGGCTACACCTTC. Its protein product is CASSFGGQSYGYTF.